The 14 T cell receptor beta chains reported below all come from one sample, sequenced in a study of blood T cell repertoires in COVID-19. Only in-frame clones appear in the TCRdb table, and some are missing; sequencing was by immunoSEQ multiplex PCR. The sample lists over 90,000 clones; roughly 76% were seen once. Sequencing was carried out using peripheral blood. These receptors were collected from an elderly man with COVID-19, enrolled during active disease.

The chain uses TRBV20-1 and TRBJ2-3, with 8 positions matching TRBD2. The CDR3 runs to 13 residues. Germline V gene lookup returns CDR1 DFQATT and CDR2 SNEGSKA (reference sequence). The ends lost 3 bases at V and 5 bases at J; junction bases unmatched: 4. Here the CDR3 reads CSASSGMGDTQYF. In nucleotides, the CDR3 is TGCAGTGCTAGTAGCGGGATGGGAGATACGCAGTATTTT.

The rearrangement joins TRBV7-2 to TRBJ2-1; 15 bases match TRBD2. The V segment lost 4 bases and the J segment 12 bases; nucleotides outside the gene matches: 10. This CDR3 comprises 16 residues. The V gene's germline CDR1 is SGHTA and CDR2 FQGNSA. The CDR3 protein is CASSSSGLAGGPSQFF. The CDR3 DNA follows: TGTGCCAGCAGCTCGTCGGGACTAGCGGGGGGCCCGTCGCAGTTCTTC. The entire variable domain, with the rest obtained from reference TRBV7-2 and TRBJ2-1, is as follows: GAGVSQSPSNKVTEKGKDVELRCDPISGHTALYWYRQSLGQGLEFLIYFQGNSAPDKSGLPSDRFSAERTGGSVSTLTIQRTQQEDSAVYLCASSSSGLAGGPSQFFGPGTRLTVL.

The CDR3 loop is CASGILLYGYTF. The CDR3 DNA reads as TGTGCTAGTGGTATACTGCTCTATGGCTACACCTTC. The chain recombines TRBV12-5 with TRBJ1-2; D not certain. With 5 bases removed from V and 4 bases from J, the gap between germline ends came to 8 bases. There are 12 residues in the CDR3. In germline, CDR1 is LGHNT, CDR2 FRNRAP.

This chain connects TRBV20-1 to TRBJ1-1; the D is unclear. Trimming stripped 4 bases from V and 8 bases from J, with 11 bases between. The CDR3 has 11 residues. The germline CDR1 and CDR2 sequences are DFQATT and SNEGSKA (reference sequence). The CDR3 region is CSATRTGEAFF. The CDR3 coding sequence is TGCAGTGCTACCCGGACGGGAGAAGCTTTCTTT.

The V and J genes are TRBV6-1 and TRBJ1-6; D is unclear. V shed 4 bases and J shed 6 bases, with 16 bases lying between them. The CDR3 totals 16 residues. Germline values: CDR1 MNHNS, CDR2 SASEGT. The CDR3 region has the DNA TGTGCCAGCAGTGTAGGTTCGGCAGAGGGTAATTCACCCCTCCACTTT. Protein: CASSVGSAEGNSPLHF.

The V and J genes are TRBV16 and TRBJ1-5, with D possibly TRBD1 on 6 matching bases. The germline gives CDR1 KGHSY, CDR2 FQNENV. This CDR3 has 13 amino acids. The V and J ends lost 2 bases and 11 bases respectively, with 13 bases between them. The DNA of the CDR3 is TGTGCCAGCAGCCAAATCCGAGGACAGTCCCAGCATTTT. Translation gives CASSQIRGQSQHF.

The rearrangement links TRBV30 to TRBJ2-3, with unresolved D. V gave up 3 bases and J gave up 6 bases, with 10 bases separating them. The germline V gene has CDR1 GTSNPN and CDR2 SVGIG (reference sequence). The CDR3 is 12 amino acids. This chain's CDR3 is CAWRGQWDTQYF. The CDR3 nucleotides are TGTGCCTGGAGGGGCCAGTGGGATACGCAGTATTTT.

The rearrangement joins TRBV6-5 to TRBJ1-3, with 9 bases identical to TRBD1. The CDR3 extends over 15 amino acids. Losses at the gene ends were 6 bases for V and 3 bases for J; bases not matched to a gene: 6. The germline V gene has CDR1 MNHEY and CDR2 SVGAGI. In nucleotides, the CDR3 is TGTGCCAGCAGCCGGGACAGGGCTTTTGGAAACACCATATATTTT. Its protein is CASSRDRAFGNTIYF.

The chain carries TRBV2 and TRBJ2-7, with a possible D match to TRBD1 (5 bases). V gave up 2 bases and J gave up 4 bases, with 9 bases separating them. Germline V gene sequence: CDR1 SNHLY, CDR2 FYNNEI. CDR3 length: 13 amino acids. Here the CDR3 reads CASSELAGYEQYF. CDR3 sequence (DNA): TGTGCCAGCAGTGAATTGGCAGGGTACGAGCAGTACTTC.

The V call is TRBV11-1, the J call TRBJ2-7; TRBD1 matches at 7 bases. CDR3 length: 16 residues. J gave up 6 bases and V 5 bases, and 16 bases lay outside the gene matches. Germline CDR1 SGHAT, CDR2 FQDESV (reference sequence). CDR3 sequence: CASSHSTGQWVGEQYF. In DNA, the CDR3 is TGTGCCAGCAGCCACTCGACAGGGCAATGGGTGGGCGAGCAGTACTTC.

In this sample, this clone turned up once. The chain uses TRBV6-5 and TRBJ1-1, with 9 bases matching TRBD1. The CDR3 totals 13 residues. CDR1 is MNHEY, CDR2 SVGAGI, per germline. With V trimmed by 6 bases and J by 10 bases, 9 bases remained unmatched. Here the CDR3 reads CASRDTTGGLAFF. The CDR3 DNA is TGTGCCAGCAGGGATACTACAGGGGGCTTAGCTTTCTTT.

The rearrangement uses TRBV29-1 and TRBJ2-3; 7 bases are a match to TRBD2. V gave up 1 base and J gave up 0 bases; unmatched junction bases: 13. Germline V gene sequence: CDR1 SQVTM, CDR2 ANQGSEA. The CDR3 extends over 18 amino acids. The CDR3 DNA sequence: TGCAGCGTTGAAGGGTTGGCGGGGAGGGGAGAGAGCACAGATACGCAGTATTTT. Its protein is CSVEGLAGRGESTDTQYF.

This chain connects TRBV7-7 to TRBJ2-3; TRBD1 might be the D (6 bases). This CDR3 comprises 15 residues. CDR1 is SSHAT and CDR2 is FNYEAQ in the germline V gene (reference sequence). V was pared by 1 base and J by 3 bases, with 11 bases between. The CDR3: CASSLGTELTDTQYF. The CDR3 region has the DNA TGTGCCAGCAGCTTAGGGACAGAACTGACAGATACGCAGTATTTT.

This chain links TRBV6-6 with TRBJ1-1, with a weak D call TRBD1 (5 bases). V was cut by 6 bases and J by 0 bases, with 11 bases left in between. Looked up from germline, CDR1 is MNHNY and CDR2 is SVGAGI (reference sequence). CDR3 length: 14 residues. CDR3 loop: CASRDGGMNTEAFF. CDR3 coding DNA: TGTGCCAGCAGGGACGGGGGGATGAACACTGAAGCTTTCTTT.